The TCR beta chain under discussion was sequenced for a study of naive and memory T cell subsets. Trimming at V came to 0 bases and at J to 12 bases, leaving 0 bases not matched to a gene. Germline CDR1 reads DFQATT; CDR2 reads SNEGSKA (reference sequence). CDR3 length equals 11 residues. Overnight CMV lysate stimulation of fresh PBMCs defined donor CMV status by CD4+ IFNgamma. The beta constant-region primer was an equimolar mix of two oligonucleotides covering TRBC1 and TRBC2. Nested alpha and beta constant-region primers with the SP2 primer drove four PCR rounds on ligated cDNA. Ligation attached a single-stranded oligonucleotide with a 12-nucleotide UMI and the SP2 primer to the cDNA 3' end. TCRdb independently ran MiXCR on the UMI-ligation and nested PCR reads; one entry per CDR3 protein. The table has around 110,000 distinct CDR3 sequences, 36% seen once. Ten or more counts support this clonotype.

The rearrangement joins TRBV20-1 to TRBJ1-4; 8 positions agree with TRBD1. The clonotype was recovered from a human donor in good health. Sequencing was carried out using central memory CD4+ T cells from blood. The DNA for the CDR3 is TGCAGTGCTAGAGAGGACAGGGAACTGTTTTTT. The encoded protein is CSAREDRELFF.